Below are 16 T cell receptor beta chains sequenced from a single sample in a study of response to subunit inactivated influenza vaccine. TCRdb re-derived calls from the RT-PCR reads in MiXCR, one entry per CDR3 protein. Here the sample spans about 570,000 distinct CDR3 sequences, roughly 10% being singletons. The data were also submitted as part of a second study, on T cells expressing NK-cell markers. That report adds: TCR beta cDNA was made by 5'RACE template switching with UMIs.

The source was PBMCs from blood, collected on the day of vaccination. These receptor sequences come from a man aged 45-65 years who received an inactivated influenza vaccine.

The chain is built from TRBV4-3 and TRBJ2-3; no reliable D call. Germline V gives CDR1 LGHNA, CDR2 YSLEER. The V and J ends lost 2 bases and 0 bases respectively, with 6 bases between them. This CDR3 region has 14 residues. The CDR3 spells CASSQQTSTDTQYF. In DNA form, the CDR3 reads TGCGCCAGCAGCCAACAGACTAGCACAGATACGCAGTATTTT.

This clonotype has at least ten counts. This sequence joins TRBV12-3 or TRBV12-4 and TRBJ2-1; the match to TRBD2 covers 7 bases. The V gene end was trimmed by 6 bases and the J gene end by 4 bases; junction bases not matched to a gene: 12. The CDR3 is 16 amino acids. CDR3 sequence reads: CASSSRGGASYNEQFF. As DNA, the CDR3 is TGTGCCAGCAGCTCTCGGGGAGGGGCGAGTTACAATGAGCAGTTCTTC.

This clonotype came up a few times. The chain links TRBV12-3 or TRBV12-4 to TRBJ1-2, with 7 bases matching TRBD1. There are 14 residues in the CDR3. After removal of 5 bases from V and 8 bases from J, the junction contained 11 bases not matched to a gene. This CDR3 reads CASSLHEGARGYTF. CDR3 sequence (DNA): TGTGCCAGCAGTCTACACGAGGGGGCGCGCGGCTACACCTTC.

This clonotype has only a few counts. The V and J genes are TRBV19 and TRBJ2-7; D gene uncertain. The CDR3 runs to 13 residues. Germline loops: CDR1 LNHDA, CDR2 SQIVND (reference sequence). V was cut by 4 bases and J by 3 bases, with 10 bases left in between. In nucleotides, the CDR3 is TGTGCCAGTAGTAGTGCCACAAACTACGAGCAGTACTTC. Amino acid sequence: CASSSATNYEQYF. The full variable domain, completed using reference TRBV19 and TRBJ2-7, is DGGITQSPKYLFRKEGQNVTLSCEQNLNHDAMYWYRQDPGQGLRLIYYSQIVNDFQKGDIAEGYSVSREKKESFPLTVTSAQKNPTAFYLCASSSATNYEQYFGPGTRLTVT.

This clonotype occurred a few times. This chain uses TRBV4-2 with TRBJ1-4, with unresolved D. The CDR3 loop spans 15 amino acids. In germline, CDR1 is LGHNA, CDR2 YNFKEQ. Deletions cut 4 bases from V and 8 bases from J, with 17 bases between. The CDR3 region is CASSPRGVRGEKLFF. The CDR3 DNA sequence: TGTGCCAGCAGCCCCCGTGGGGTAAGAGGGGAAAAACTGTTTTTT.

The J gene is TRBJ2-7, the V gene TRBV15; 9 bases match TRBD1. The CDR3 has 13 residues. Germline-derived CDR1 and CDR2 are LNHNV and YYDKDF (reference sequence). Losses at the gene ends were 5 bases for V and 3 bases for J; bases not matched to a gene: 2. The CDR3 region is CATSSGQGYEQYF. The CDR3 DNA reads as TGTGCCACCAGCTCGGGACAGGGCTACGAGCAGTACTTC. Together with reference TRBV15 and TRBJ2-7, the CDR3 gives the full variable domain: DAMVIQNPRYQVTQFGKPVTLSCSQTLNHNVMYWYQQKSSQAPKLLFHYYDKDFNNEADTPDNFQSRRPNTSFCFLDIRSPGLGDTAMYLCATSSGQGYEQYFGPGTRLTVT.

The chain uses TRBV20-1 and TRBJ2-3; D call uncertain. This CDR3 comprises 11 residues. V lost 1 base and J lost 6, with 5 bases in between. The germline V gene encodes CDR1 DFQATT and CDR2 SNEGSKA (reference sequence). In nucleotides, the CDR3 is TGCAGTGCTAGAGTGGGGGATACGCAGTATTTT. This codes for CSARVGDTQYF.

CDR3 sequence: CAWMDRSEEKLFF. The CDR3 DNA is TGTGCCTGGATGGATCGGTCGGAGGAAAAACTGTTTTTT. The chain uses TRBV30 and TRBJ1-4; no definite D call. Germline CDR1 is GTSNPN and CDR2 is SVGIG (reference sequence). V was clipped by 4 bases and J by 8 bases, with 14 bases between them. This CDR3 has 13 residues. The full variable domain, completed using reference TRBV30 and TRBJ1-4, is SQTIHQWPATLVQPVGSPLSLECTVEGTSNPNLYWYRQAAGRGLQLLFYSVGIGQISSEVPQNLSASRPQDRQFILSSKKLLLSDSGFYLCAWMDRSEEKLFFGSGTQLSVL.

The CDR3 DNA reads as TGCGCCAGCAGCGAGACGGTAGCCAAAAACATTCAGTACTTC. It translates to CASSETVAKNIQYF. The J gene is TRBJ2-4, the V gene TRBV5-1; no reliable D call. The CDR3 spans 14 residues. V lost 4 bases and J lost 0, with 8 bases in between. The germline V gene has CDR1 SGHRS and CDR2 YFSETQ.

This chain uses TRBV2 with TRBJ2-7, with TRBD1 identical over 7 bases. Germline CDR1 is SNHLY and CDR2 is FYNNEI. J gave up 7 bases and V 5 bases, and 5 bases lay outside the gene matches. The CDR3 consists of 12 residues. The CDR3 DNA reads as TGTGCCAGCAGTACAGGGGTGGGTGAGCAGTACTTC. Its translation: CASSTGVGEQYF. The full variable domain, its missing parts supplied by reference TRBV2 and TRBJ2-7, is EPEVTQTPSHQVTQMGQEVILRCVPISNHLYFYWYRQILGQKVEFLVSFYNNEISEKSEIFDDQFSVERPDGSNFTLKIRSTKLEDSAMYFCASSTGVGEQYFGPGTRLTVT.

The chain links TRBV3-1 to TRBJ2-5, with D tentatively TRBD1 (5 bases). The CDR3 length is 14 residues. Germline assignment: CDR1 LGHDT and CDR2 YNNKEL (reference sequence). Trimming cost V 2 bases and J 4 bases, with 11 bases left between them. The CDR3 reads CASSQLGDRETQYF. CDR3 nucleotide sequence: TGTGCCAGCAGCCAACTCGGAGACAGAGAGACCCAGTACTTC.

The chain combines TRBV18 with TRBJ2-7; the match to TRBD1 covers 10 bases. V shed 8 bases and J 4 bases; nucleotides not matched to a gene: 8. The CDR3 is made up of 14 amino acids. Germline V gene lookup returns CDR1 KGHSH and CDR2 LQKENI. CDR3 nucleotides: TGTGCCAGCGCTGCCGGACAGGGGGGATACGAGCAGTACTTC. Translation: CASAAGQGGYEQYF.

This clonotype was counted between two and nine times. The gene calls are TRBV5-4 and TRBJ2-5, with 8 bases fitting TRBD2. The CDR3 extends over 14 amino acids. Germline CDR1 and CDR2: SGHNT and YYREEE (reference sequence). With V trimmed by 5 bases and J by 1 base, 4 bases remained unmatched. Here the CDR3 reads CASRTRGVQETQYF. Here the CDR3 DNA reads TGTGCCAGCAGAACGCGGGGGGTCCAAGAGACCCAGTACTTC.

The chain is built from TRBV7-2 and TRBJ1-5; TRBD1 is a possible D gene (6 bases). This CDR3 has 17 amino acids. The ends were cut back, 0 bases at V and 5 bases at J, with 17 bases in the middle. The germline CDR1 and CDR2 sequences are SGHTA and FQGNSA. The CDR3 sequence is CASSLAGWGRVDQPQHF. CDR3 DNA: TGTGCCAGCAGCTTAGCAGGGTGGGGGCGGGTTGATCAGCCCCAGCATTTT.

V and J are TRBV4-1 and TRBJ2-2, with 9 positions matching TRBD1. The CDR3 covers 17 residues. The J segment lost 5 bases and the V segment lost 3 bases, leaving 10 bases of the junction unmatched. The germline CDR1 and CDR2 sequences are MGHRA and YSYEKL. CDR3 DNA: TGCGCCAGCAGCCAGTTATTAGGGACAGGGCGGACCGGGGAGCTGTTTTTT. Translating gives CASSQLLGTGRTGELFF.

Here the CDR3 DNA reads TGTGCCAGCAGCTCCCTCTTTATAGGGCGGGGGAATGAGCAGTTCTTC. Protein product: CASSSLFIGRGNEQFF. The chain joins TRBV12-3 or TRBV12-4 to TRBJ2-1; TRBD2 agrees at 7 bases. CDR3 size: 16 residues. Losses at the gene ends were 6 bases for V and 7 bases for J; bases not matched to a gene: 15.